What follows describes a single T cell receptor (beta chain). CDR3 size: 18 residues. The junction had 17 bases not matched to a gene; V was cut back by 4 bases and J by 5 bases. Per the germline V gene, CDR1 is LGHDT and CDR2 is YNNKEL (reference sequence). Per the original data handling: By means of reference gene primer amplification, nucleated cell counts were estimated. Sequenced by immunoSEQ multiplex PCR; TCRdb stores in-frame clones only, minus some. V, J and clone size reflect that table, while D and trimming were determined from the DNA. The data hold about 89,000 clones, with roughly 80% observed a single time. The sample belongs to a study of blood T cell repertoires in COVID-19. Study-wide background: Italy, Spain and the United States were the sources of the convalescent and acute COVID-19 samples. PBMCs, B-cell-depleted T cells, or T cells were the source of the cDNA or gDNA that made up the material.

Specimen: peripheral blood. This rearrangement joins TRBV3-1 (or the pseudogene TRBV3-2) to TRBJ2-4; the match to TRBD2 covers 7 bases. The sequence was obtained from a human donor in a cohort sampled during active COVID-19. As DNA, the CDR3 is TGTGCCAGCAGCCCGGGGCTGGGAGGGGCGCTAGGGGAAAACATTCAGTACTTC. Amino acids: CASSPGLGGALGENIQYF.